This TCR beta chain originates from a study of beta chain features in type 1 diabetes (dated by TCRdb to 2017 to 2018). Describing the broader study: Mean age, gender distribution, total cell number and subset yield were not different between patients and healthy donors. A total of some 110 million sorted cells were examined across all samples, and the number of cells per subset was strongly correlated with RNA yield. The study compared TCRB repertoires of sorted circulating CD4+ T cell subsets between recently diagnosed type 1 diabetes patients and matched healthy donors. Whereas all 30 or so donors provided naive and central memory subsets, regulatory and stem cell-like memory subsets were isolated from just 8 patients and about eight healthy donors.

This clone was found a few times. There is no known antigen for this receptor. It has no much larger one-base neighbor in the sample; base qualities were not kept. The paper as a whole reports these results and caveats: Naive, central memory and regulatory TCRB repertoires appeared to be more alike among patients than among healthy donors. At VDJ recombination sites, type 1 diabetes patients had fewer insertions and more deleted nucleotides, which implies abnormalities in thymic rearrangement. Shorter templates might have been favored by PCR, but patient and control samples were amplified and corrected together, so both groups would have been affected equally by any skew. In all four CD4+ subsets, TCRB CDR3 length was moderately but significantly shorter in type 1 diabetes patients. HLA sub-analyses involved small numbers of individuals, so any influence of HLA type on TCRB rearrangement remained unresolved. Because cDNA rather than genomic DNA was sequenced, highly expressing activated cells could have been over-represented, although no difference in activation and CD3 levels was found between groups.

From a lookup of the germline V gene (reference sequence), CDR1 and CDR2 are SGHNT and YYREEE. Including cysteine and phenylalanine, the CDR3 has 16 amino acids. The DNA shown is the 48-base CDR3, in frame from base 1. From V the trimming removes 3 bases and from J it removes 0 bases, while the gene matches leave 7 bases of the junction unaccounted for. Each donor gave one peripheral blood draw, averaging about 100 mL, which was collected into heparinised tubes. A BD FACSAria II and a panel including CD45RO, CCR7, CD25, CD127, CD95 and CD27 were used to sort naive, central memory, regulatory and stem cell-like memory CD4+ T cells. Every sorted population had a purity above 98%. PBMCs were separated immediately by Lymphoprep density gradient centrifugation and were stained directly, without being cultured. So that batch effects would be minimized, each experiment stained and sorted samples in pairs, pairing one healthy donor with one patient.

The entire isolated RNA was reverse transcribed using the High Capacity cDNA Reverse Transcription Kit, and thus expressed TCRB transcripts were sequenced. Naive, central memory and regulatory T cell samples underwent deep immunoSEQ sequencing, averaging approximately 3.3 million total reads per sample. Sorted cells were lysed in RLT buffer and RNA was extracted with DNase-treated RNeasy Micro or Mini kits, depending on cell number. Each cell subset was processed separately to prevent cross-contamination, with patient and healthy donor samples processed together. The immunoSEQ multiplex PCR was used to amplify TCRB sequences from cDNA, yielding 87-bp fragments that span the CDR3 region. Sequencing of the amplicons was performed on the Illumina HiSeq platform. The original pipeline was this. PCR bias was computationally corrected using synthetic template baselines, reads within Hamming distance 2 were collapsed, and singletons that could not be merged were discarded. By aligning reads against IMGT, V, D and J genes, CDR3 length, and insertions or deletions at six rearrangement sites were assigned. Clonotype counts were normalized to sorted cell number within each subset before computing true diversity and Gini coefficients with the tcR R package. Repertoire sharing was quantified using the overlap coefficient calculated on TCRB nucleotide sequences. Out-of-frame TCRB sequences from naive cells were analyzed to stand in for the pre-selection repertoire. TCRdb mirrors the immuneACCESS table, restricted to in-frame sequences. Some clones are absent from its copies; in checked studies, under half trace to an unresolved V gene, and the reason for the others is unknown. Clonal size and the V and J genes are those of that table, whereas D and trimming came from the DNA. This sample gives 250,000 to 300,000 clones in total; around 15% of them show up just once. Approximately 0.015% of the sample lies in the top ten.

In this chain, TRBV5-4 is recombined with TRBJ2-7, and 9 junctional nucleotides match TRBD2. The source material was naive CD4+ T cells from blood. The cell subset or site label, as the study defines it: true naive CD4+ T cells. The TCR originated in a man aged 25-40 years with type 1 diabetes. CDR3 region: CASSSFAGGDSYEQYF. The DNA sequence is TGTGCCAGCAGCTCCTTCGCGGGAGGGGACTCCTACGAGCAGTACTTC.